This is a list of T cell receptor beta chains from one sample in a study of OX40 agonist ivuxolimab in advanced cancers. The method was immunoSEQ multiplex PCR; TCRdb's version includes in-frame clones alone and lacks a portion of them. The sample lists approximately 72,000 clones; 88% were seen once. The sample in question was CD4+ or CD8+ T cells sorted from blood, obtained in a trial of the OX40 agonist ivuxolimab. The origin of the receptors is an adult with an advanced solid tumor such as melanoma, head and neck, liver or kidney cancer. CDR3s include the opening cysteine and the closing phenylalanine or tryptophan. A D gene is named only where the DNA matches it firmly. Rows may omit the clone size; those that give it use once, few, many or a size class.

d_call: TRBD1; j_call: TRBJ2-3; clone_size: NA; v_call: TRBV30; cdr3_aa: CAWGTGGADTQYF; cdr3_nt: TGTGCCTGGGGGACAGGGGGCGCAGATACGCAGTATTTT
d_call: TRBD1; j_call: TRBJ2-5; clone_size: NA; v_call: TRBV18; cdr3_aa: CASSPGTGLNQETQYF; cdr3_nt: TGTGCCAGCTCACCCGGGACAGGGCTTAACCAAGAGACCCAGTACTTC
d_call: TRBD1; j_call: TRBJ1-4; clone_size: NA; v_call: TRBV5-6; cdr3_aa: CASSARDRRTTTNEKLFF; cdr3_nt: TGTGCCAGCAGCGCCCGGGACAGGCGAACAACAACTAATGAAAAACTGTTTTTT
d_call: NA; j_call: TRBJ2-7; clone_size: NA; v_call: TRBV18; cdr3_aa: CASSPPGPYEQYF; cdr3_nt: TGTGCCAGCTCACCACCGGGCCCTTACGAGCAGTACTTC
d_call: TRBD2; j_call: TRBJ2-1; clone_size: NA; v_call: TRBV2; cdr3_aa: CASSGPTGGEQFF; cdr3_nt: TGTGCCAGCAGTGGGCCGACGGGAGGGGAGCAGTTCTTC
d_call: NA; j_call: TRBJ2-7; clone_size: NA; v_call: TRBV21-1; cdr3_aa: CASSRRYEQYF; cdr3_nt: TGTGCCAGCAGCCGGAGATACGAGCAGTACTTC
d_call: TRBD2; j_call: TRBJ2-1; clone_size: NA; v_call: TRBV7-2; cdr3_aa: CASSSRALAGGEFF; cdr3_nt: TGTGCCAGCAGCTCCCGGGCTCTAGCGGGAGGTGAGTTCTTC
d_call: NA; j_call: TRBJ2-7; clone_size: NA; v_call: TRBV4-2; cdr3_aa: CASSQDLPGGRGQYF; cdr3_nt: TGTGCCAGCAGCCAAGACCTTCCCGGGGGACGGGGGCAGTACTTC
d_call: TRBD2; j_call: TRBJ2-1; clone_size: NA; v_call: TRBV18; cdr3_aa: CASSPPASGGANEQFF; cdr3_nt: TGTGCCAGCTCACCGCCAGCTAGCGGGGGGGCCAATGAGCAGTTCTTC
d_call: NA; j_call: TRBJ1-1; clone_size: NA; v_call: TRBV11-2; cdr3_aa: CASSLVPDSPPVPTEAFF; cdr3_nt: TGTGCCAGCAGCCTGGTTCCGGACAGCCCTCCGGTTCCCACTGAAGCTTTCTTT
d_call: TRBD1; j_call: TRBJ2-7; clone_size: NA; v_call: TRBV6-5; cdr3_aa: CAIARGLAYEQYF; cdr3_nt: TGTGCCATCGCGAGGGGGCTAGCCTACGAGCAGTACTTC
d_call: TRBD1; j_call: TRBJ1-2; clone_size: NA; v_call: TRBV28; cdr3_aa: CATGDYGYTF; cdr3_nt: TGTGCGACAGGGGACTATGGCTACACCTTC
d_call: TRBD1; j_call: TRBJ1-6; clone_size: NA; v_call: TRBV5-5; cdr3_aa: CASSLGGTANSPLHF; cdr3_nt: TGTGCCAGCAGCTTGGGCGGGACAGCTAATTCACCCCTCCACTTT
d_call: NA; j_call: TRBJ2-2; clone_size: NA; v_call: TRBV2; cdr3_aa: CASKYRPLAGELFF; cdr3_nt: TGTGCCAGCAAATATCGACCCCTCGCCGGGGAGCTGTTTTTT
d_call: TRBD1; j_call: TRBJ2-5; clone_size: NA; v_call: TRBV11-3; cdr3_aa: CASSLGQGPLQETQYF; cdr3_nt: TGTGCCAGCAGCTTGGGACAGGGACCTCTACAAGAGACCCAGTACTTC
d_call: TRBD2; j_call: TRBJ2-7; clone_size: NA; v_call: TRBV11-2; cdr3_aa: CASSLGPLRLAVPEQYF; cdr3_nt: TGTGCCAGCAGCTTAGGGCCGCTTAGACTAGCGGTCCCGGAGCAGTACTTC
d_call: TRBD1; j_call: TRBJ1-5; clone_size: NA; v_call: TRBV6-1; cdr3_aa: CASSASGGKVQPQHF; cdr3_nt: TGTGCCAGCAGTGCGTCAGGGGGAAAAGTTCAGCCCCAGCATTTT
d_call: TRBD1; j_call: TRBJ1-1; clone_size: NA; v_call: TRBV18; cdr3_aa: CASSRQGYNTEAFF; cdr3_nt: TGTGCCAGCTCCAGACAGGGGTATAACACTGAAGCTTTCTTT
d_call: NA; j_call: TRBJ1-6; clone_size: NA; v_call: TRBV11-3; cdr3_aa: CASSVSLYNSPLHF; cdr3_nt: TGTGCCAGCAGCGTCAGCCTCTATAATTCACCCCTCCACTTT
d_call: NA; j_call: TRBJ2-7; clone_size: NA; v_call: TRBV19; cdr3_aa: CASMGAGWYEQYF; cdr3_nt: TGTGCCAGTATGGGCGCAGGGTGGTACGAGCAGTACTTC
d_call: NA; j_call: TRBJ2-3; clone_size: NA; v_call: TRBV7-7; cdr3_aa: CASSRAGGVTDTQYF; cdr3_nt: TGTGCTAGCAGCCGTGCGGGCGGGGTCACAGATACGCAGTATTTT
d_call: NA; j_call: TRBJ2-2; clone_size: NA; v_call: TRBV7-9; cdr3_aa: CASSFGRSNTGELFF; cdr3_nt: TGTGCCAGCAGCTTTGGAAGATCTAACACCGGGGAGCTGTTTTTT
d_call: TRBD1; j_call: TRBJ2-4; clone_size: NA; v_call: TRBV5-4; cdr3_aa: CASSLWDRENIQYF; cdr3_nt: TGTGCCAGCAGCTTATGGGACAGAGAAAACATTCAGTACTTC
d_call: TRBD1; j_call: TRBJ2-5; clone_size: NA; v_call: TRBV5-1; cdr3_aa: CASSQQGARSETQYF; cdr3_nt: TGCGCCAGCAGCCAACAGGGGGCTAGGAGTGAGACCCAGTACTTC
d_call: TRBD2; j_call: TRBJ2-3; clone_size: NA; v_call: TRBV7-2; cdr3_aa: CASSLAILAGADTQYF; cdr3_nt: TGTGCCAGCAGCTTAGCAATACTAGCGGGCGCAGATACGCAGTATTTT
d_call: NA; j_call: TRBJ1-1; clone_size: few; v_call: TRBV4-3; cdr3_aa: CASSPLIGNTEAFF; cdr3_nt: TGCGCCAGCAGCCCACTGATAGGGAACACTGAAGCTTTCTTT
d_call: NA; j_call: TRBJ2-7; clone_size: NA; v_call: TRBV5-1; cdr3_aa: CASSPTGGEQYF; cdr3_nt: TGCGCCAGCAGCCCAACGGGCGGCGAGCAGTACTTC
d_call: NA; j_call: TRBJ2-4; clone_size: NA; v_call: TRBV15; cdr3_aa: CATSRVTALAKNIQYF; cdr3_nt: TGTGCCACCAGCAGAGTTACAGCCCTAGCCAAAAACATTCAGTACTTC
d_call: NA; j_call: TRBJ2-6; clone_size: NA; v_call: TRBV5-6; cdr3_aa: CASSSRAGANVLTF; cdr3_nt: TGTGCCAGCAGCTCGAGGGCTGGGGCCAACGTCCTGACTTTC
d_call: TRBD2; j_call: TRBJ2-3; clone_size: NA; v_call: TRBV4-1; cdr3_aa: CASSQEGAGTTDTQYF; cdr3_nt: TGCGCCAGCAGCCAAGAAGGAGCGGGGACCACAGATACGCAGTATTTT
d_call: NA; j_call: TRBJ2-2; clone_size: NA; v_call: TRBV4-3; cdr3_aa: CASSQMGISTGELFF; cdr3_nt: TGCGCCAGCAGCCAAATGGGAATCAGCACCGGGGAGCTGTTTTTT
d_call: NA; j_call: TRBJ2-7; clone_size: few; v_call: TRBV7-2; cdr3_aa: CASSPGGYQSYEQYF; cdr3_nt: TGTGCCAGCAGCCCCGGAGGTTATCAGTCCTACGAGCAGTACTTC
d_call: NA; j_call: TRBJ2-7; clone_size: NA; v_call: TRBV7-2; cdr3_aa: CASSFGQVVGGYEQYF; cdr3_nt: TGTGCCAGCAGCTTTGGCCAGGTAGTGGGGGGCTACGAGCAGTACTTC
d_call: NA; j_call: TRBJ2-7; clone_size: NA; v_call: TRBV9; cdr3_aa: CASSVGGTNYEQYF; cdr3_nt: TGTGCCAGCAGCGTAGGGGGGACCAACTACGAGCAGTACTTC